The table lists the clone carrying this T cell receptor (beta chain) with many counts. Its specificity is not known. This specimen belongs to a study of T-cell memory formation after mild COVID-19. Study-wide results and limits: Clones which contracted sat mainly in CM and EM if CD4+, and in EMRA if CD8+. Memory sampled before infection contained some responding clones, suggesting cross-reactive memory joined.

The V end lost 5 bases, the J end lost 4 bases, and 17 bases lay between the germline ends. Germline V gene lookup returns CDR1 SGHTA and CDR2 FQGTGA. The CDR3 covers 16 residues. TCRdb used MiXCR to reprocess the 5' RACE reads, holding one entry per CDR3 protein. This sample yields about 270,000 distinct CDR3 sequences, of which approximately 15% are seen a single time; 2.1% belongs to the top ten. This receptor was identified in an adult woman who had mild COVID-19 (a few samples of this study predate the infection). Cell type and time point are not known. Specimen: PBMCs or a T cell subset sorted from them (not recorded which). The J gene is TRBJ2-2, the V gene TRBV7-3, with D tentatively TRBD1 (5 bases). The CDR3: CASSPQTQGPTGELFF. For the CDR3, the DNA is TGTGCCAGCAGCCCCCAAACCCAGGGTCCCACCGGGGAGCTGTTTTTT. The full variable domain, in which reference TRBV7-3 and TRBJ2-2 provide the parts outside the CDR3, is GAGVSQTPSNKVTEKGKYVELRCDPISGHTALYWYRQSLGQGPEFLIYFQGTGAADDSGLPNDRFFAVRPEGSVSTLKIQRTERGDSAVYLCASSPQTQGPTGELFFGEGSRLTVL.